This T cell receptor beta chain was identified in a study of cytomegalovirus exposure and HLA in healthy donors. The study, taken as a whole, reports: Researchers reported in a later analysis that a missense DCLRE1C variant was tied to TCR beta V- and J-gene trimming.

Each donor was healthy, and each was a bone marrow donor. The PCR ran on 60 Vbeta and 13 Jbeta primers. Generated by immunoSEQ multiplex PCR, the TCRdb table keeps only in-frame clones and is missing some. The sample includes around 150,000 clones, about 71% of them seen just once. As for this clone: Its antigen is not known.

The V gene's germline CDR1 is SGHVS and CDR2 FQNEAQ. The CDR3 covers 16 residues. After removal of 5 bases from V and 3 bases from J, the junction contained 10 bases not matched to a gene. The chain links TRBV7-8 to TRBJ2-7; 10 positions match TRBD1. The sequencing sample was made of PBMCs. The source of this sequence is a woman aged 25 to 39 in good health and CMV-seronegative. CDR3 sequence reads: CASSHWDRGDGYEQYF. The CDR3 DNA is TGTGCCAGCAGCCATTGGGACAGGGGCGATGGCTACGAGCAGTACTTC.